Listed here is a single T cell receptor beta chain. The antigen remains undetermined. Sequencing was performed with immunoSEQ multiplex PCR; in TCRdb, only in-frame clones are kept and a portion is missing. The profile shows more than 2 million clones, roughly 95% of them singletons. The V and J ends lost 2 bases and 7 bases respectively, with 15 bases between them. The CDR3 runs to 14 residues. CDR1 and CDR2 from the germline V gene are MNHEY and SMNVEV (reference sequence). These data originate in a study of shared clonotypes between healthy human individuals. Findings and caveats of the study: Memory subsets generally showed smaller estimated richness than naive subsets did.

Naive CD8 cells, CD45RO-negative and positively selected for CCR7, excluded terminally differentiated effector memory CD45RA+ cells. This clonotype was obtained from a man aged 18 to 30 in good health. Sequencing was done on a sample of naive CD8+ T cells sorted from blood. This chain joins TRBV27 and TRBJ2-7, with D unclear. In nucleotides, the CDR3 is TGTGCCAGCAGTTTAGGGCAGCACCCTAGGGAGCAGTACTTC. The encoded protein is CASSLGQHPREQYF.